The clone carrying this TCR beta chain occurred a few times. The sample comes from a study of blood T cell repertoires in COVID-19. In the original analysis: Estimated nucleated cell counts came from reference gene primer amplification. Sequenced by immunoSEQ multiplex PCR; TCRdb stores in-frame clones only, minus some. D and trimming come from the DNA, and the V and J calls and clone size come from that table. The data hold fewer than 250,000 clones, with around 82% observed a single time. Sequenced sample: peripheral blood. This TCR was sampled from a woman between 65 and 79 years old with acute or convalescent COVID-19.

The CDR3 region has the DNA TGTGCCATCAGTGAGTCGAGGGAGGACACTGAAGCTTTCTTT. It encodes CAISESREDTEAFF. The chain combines TRBV10-3 with TRBJ1-1, with unresolved D. V lost 0 bases, J lost 3 bases, and 8 bases lay in between. The CDR3 is made up of 14 amino acids. Germline V gene data show CDR1 as ENHRY and CDR2 as SYGVKD.